These T cell receptor beta chains were read from a single sample in a study of blood T cell repertoires in COVID-19. Repertoires were generated with immunoSEQ multiplex PCR, while TCRdb's copy carries only in-frame clones and drops some. The data contain approximately 350,000 clones, around 90% of them singletons. Specimen: peripheral blood. All receptors derive from a woman under 40 with COVID-19, enrolled during active disease. Each CDR3 is given with its conserved first and last residue. A D gene is named only where the DNA matches it firmly. Rows give clone size only sometimes, using once, few, many, or a class for an expanded clone.

len	v_gene	d_gene	abundance	j_gene	CDR3aa	CDR3nt
12	TRBV5-6	-	-	TRBJ1-1	CASSLVSGEAFF	TGTGCCAGCAGCTTGGTGTCAGGTGAAGCTTTCTTT
15	TRBV5-5	-	-	TRBJ1-4	CASSLNSATNEKLFF	TGTGCCAGCAGCTTAAACAGTGCAACTAATGAAAAACTGTTTTTT
15	TRBV27	-	-	TRBJ1-1	CASSLSGLQSAEAFF	TGTGCCAGCAGTTTATCAGGCCTCCAGAGCGCTGAAGCTTTCTTT
13	TRBV7-9	-	-	TRBJ1-2	CASSLERDYGYTF	TGTGCCAGCAGCTTAGAACGGGACTATGGCTACACCTTC
15	TRBV29-1	TRBD2	-	TRBJ2-1	CSAAGGGGSGNEQFF	TGCAGCGCCGCGGGAGGAGGAGGTAGCGGGAATGAGCAGTTCTTC
14	TRBV11-2	-	once	TRBJ1-2	CASSPIPRPRGYTF	TGTGCCAGCAGCCCAATCCCCAGGCCAAGAGGCTACACCTTC
13	TRBV7-8	-	-	TRBJ2-3	CASSSPSSDTQYF	TGTGCCAGCAGCTCGCCGTCGAGCGATACGCAGTATTTT
16	TRBV11-3	TRBD1	-	TRBJ1-4	CASSVGTDRLPEKLFF	TGTGCCAGCAGCGTCGGGACAGATCGTTTGCCCGAAAAACTGTTTTTT
15	TRBV19	-	-	TRBJ2-1	CASSLGGTFDNEQFF	TGTGCCAGTAGTCTTGGGGGCACTTTCGACAATGAGCAGTTCTTC
13	TRBV18	TRBD2	-	TRBJ2-7	CASSPLAGEEQYF	TGTGCCAGCTCACCACTCGCGGGGGAAGAGCAGTACTTC
17	TRBV3-1/TRBV3-2	TRBD2	-	TRBJ2-1	CASSQTGLAGFDNEQFF	TGTGCCAGCAGCCAAACGGGACTAGCGGGGTTCGACAATGAGCAGTTCTTC
14	TRBV7-2	-	-	TRBJ2-5	CASSLSGAEETQYF	TGTGCCAGCAGCTTATCAGGGGCTGAAGAGACCCAGTACTTC
13	TRBV12-3/TRBV12-4	-	-	TRBJ1-2	CASSPDTNYGYTF	TGTGCCAGCAGCCCGGACACGAACTATGGCTACACCTTC
15	TRBV11-2	TRBD1	-	TRBJ1-4	CASSLYDRVGEKLFF	TGTGCCAGCAGCTTATACGACAGGGTGGGTGAAAAACTGTTTTTT
13	TRBV28	TRBD1	-	TRBJ2-7	CASSPGTGNEQYF	TGTGCCAGCAGTCCAGGGACAGGGAACGAGCAGTACTTC
14	TRBV9	-	once	TRBJ2-4	CASSVGQTKNIQYF	TGTGCCAGCAGCGTAGGGCAGACCAAAAACATTCAGTACTTC
15	TRBV3-1/TRBV3-2	TRBD2	-	TRBJ2-5	CASSQPGLATETQYF	TGTGCCAGCAGCCAGCCGGGACTAGCCACCGAGACCCAGTACTTC
16	TRBV6-5	TRBD1	-	TRBJ1-5	CASSYVGTGADQPQHF	TGTGCCAGCAGTTACGTCGGGACAGGAGCCGATCAGCCCCAGCATTTT
15	TRBV6-4	-	-	TRBJ2-5	CASSDGGDRGETQYF	TGTGCCAGCAGTGACGGAGGGGACAGAGGAGAGACCCAGTACTTC
17	TRBV15	-	few	TRBJ2-2	CATSRDIGTHNTGELFF	TGTGCCACCAGCAGAGATATCGGGACACATAACACCGGGGAGCTGTTTTTT
14	TRBV28	TRBD1	-	TRBJ1-1	CASRLTGVTPEAFF	TGTGCCAGCAGGCTGACAGGGGTGACCCCTGAAGCTTTCTTT
13	TRBV6-5	TRBD1	-	TRBJ1-2	CASSRQGDRGYTF	TGTGCCAGCAGTAGACAGGGGGATAGAGGCTACACCTTC
14	TRBV4-3	-	-	TRBJ2-3	CASSQDRAADTQYF	TGCGCCAGCAGCCAAGACAGGGCGGCAGATACGCAGTATTTT
13	TRBV19	-	-	TRBJ1-2	CASRDRRGYGYTF	TGTGCCAGTAGGGATCGCAGGGGATATGGCTACACCTTC
15	TRBV6-2/TRBV6-3	-	-	TRBJ1-5	CASSYSGTPYQPQHF	TGTGCCAGCAGTTACTCCGGGACTCCCTATCAGCCCCAGCATTTT
14	TRBV19	-	many	TRBJ1-6	CASSPERNNSPLHF	TGTGCCAGTAGCCCTGAGAGGAATAATTCACCCCTCCACTTT
16	TRBV6-6	-	-	TRBJ2-7	CASRAGQSRRISEQYF	TGTGCCAGCAGAGCCGGACAGAGCAGAAGAATCTCAGAGCAGTACTTC
16	TRBV2	-	-	TRBJ1-3	CASSVTVGFSGNTIYF	TGTGCCAGCAGTGTGACCGTGGGCTTCTCTGGAAACACCATATATTTT
14	TRBV27	-	-	TRBJ1-6	CASSVNGNNSPLHF	TGTGCCAGCAGTGTGAACGGGAATAATTCACCCCTCCACTTT